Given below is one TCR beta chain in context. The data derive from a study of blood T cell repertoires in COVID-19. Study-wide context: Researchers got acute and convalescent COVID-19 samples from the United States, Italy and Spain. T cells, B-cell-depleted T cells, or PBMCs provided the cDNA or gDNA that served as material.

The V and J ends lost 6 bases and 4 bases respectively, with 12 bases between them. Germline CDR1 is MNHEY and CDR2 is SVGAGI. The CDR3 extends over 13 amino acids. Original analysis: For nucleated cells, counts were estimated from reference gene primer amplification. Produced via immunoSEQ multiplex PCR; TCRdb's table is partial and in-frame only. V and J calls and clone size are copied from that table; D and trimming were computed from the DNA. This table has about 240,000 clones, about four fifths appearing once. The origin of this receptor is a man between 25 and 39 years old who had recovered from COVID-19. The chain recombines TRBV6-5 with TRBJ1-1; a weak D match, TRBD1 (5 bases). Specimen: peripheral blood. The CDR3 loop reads CASSHGGGTEAFF. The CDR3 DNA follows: TGTGCCAGCAGCCACGGGGGTGGCACTGAAGCTTTCTTT.